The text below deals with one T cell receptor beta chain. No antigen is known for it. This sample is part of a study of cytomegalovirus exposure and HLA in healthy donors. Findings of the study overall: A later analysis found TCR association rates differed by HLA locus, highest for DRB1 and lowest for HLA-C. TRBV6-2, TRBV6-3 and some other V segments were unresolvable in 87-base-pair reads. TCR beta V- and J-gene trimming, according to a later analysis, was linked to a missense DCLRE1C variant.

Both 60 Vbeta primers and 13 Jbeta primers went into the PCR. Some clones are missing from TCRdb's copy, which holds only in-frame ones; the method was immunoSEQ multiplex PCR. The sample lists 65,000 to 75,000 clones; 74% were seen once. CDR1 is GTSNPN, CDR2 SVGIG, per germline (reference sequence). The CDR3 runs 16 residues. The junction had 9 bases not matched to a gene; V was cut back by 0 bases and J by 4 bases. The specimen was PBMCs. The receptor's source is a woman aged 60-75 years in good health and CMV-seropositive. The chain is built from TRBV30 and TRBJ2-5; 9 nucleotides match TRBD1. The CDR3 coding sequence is TGTGCCTGGAGTGTAGGGACAGGGTGGAGGAGAGAGACCCAGTACTTC. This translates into CAWSVGTGWRRETQYF.